The clone carrying this TCR beta chain was recorded many times. Its antigen is not known. Germline V lookup: CDR1 LNHDA, CDR2 SQIVND (reference sequence). The CDR3 consists of 13 residues. The V end was cut by 3 bases, the J end by 0 bases, with 5 bases between. This specimen comes from a study of CD8+CD57+ T cells in acquired aplastic anemia. Study-level information: Sorted CD4+ and CD8+ cells gave a mean 3.2 ug DNA, range roughly 0.2 to 27.4 ug.

Points from the study as a whole: Researchers reported that CD8+ Simpson's diversity was not significantly different in patients versus controls.

The template for TCR beta VDJ and CDR3 sequence profiling was genomic DNA. Each CDR3 protein is one row after TCRdb ran MiXCR on the reads. The top ten hold 15% to 20% of the sample, which has approximately 200,000 distinct CDR3 sequences, approximately 51% seen once. It was patients with CD8+CD57+ cell expansion by flow cytometry who were chosen for sequencing. The source material was sorted CD4+, CD8+, or CD8+CD57+ T cells (not recorded which) from PBMCs. The chain recombines TRBV19 with TRBJ2-5, with a tentative D call TRBD2 (5 bases). The TCR sequence derives from a human donor with aplastic anemia. CDR3 DNA sequence: TGTGCCAGTAGTATCGGGAACCAAGAGACCCAGTACTTC. It specifies CASSIGNQETQYF.